This T cell receptor (beta chain) was identified during a study of T cells in Graves' hyperthyroidism and ophthalmopathy. Study-wide results and limits: Most expanded thyroid clonotypes above 0.001 recurred in blood. Ophthalmopathy cases were set apart from stable hyperthyroidism by a 13 V-J model.

Graves' hyperthyroidism was deemed stable absent ophthalmopathy progression within 18 months. The study enrolled patients aged 18 to 65 with newly diagnosed hyperthyroidism of under 2 months' duration. The CDR3 loop spans 14 amino acids. The V and J ends lost 2 bases and 4 bases respectively, with 11 bases between them. This clonotype was counted ten times or more. The antigen is undetermined. Amplification targeted TCR beta CDR3 regions from RNA transcripts. First-round RT-PCR of the TCR CDR3 relied on the HTBI primer set. A single record per CDR3 protein comes from TCRdb applying MiXCR to the multiplex PCR reads. Seen here are 300,000 to 450,000 distinct CDR3 sequences, around 14% observed once, and the top ten hold roughly 11%.

The chain combines TRBV12-3 or TRBV12-4 with TRBJ1-2, with D unclear. The source is a woman aged 55-69 years with Graves' hyperthyroidism. Input material: blood. DNA for the CDR3: TGTGCCAGCAGTTTACCAGGACTGGTCTATGGCTACACCTTC. This translates into CASSLPGLVYGYTF.